The rows below give T cell receptor beta chains drawn from one sample of a study of blood T cells in healthy people across ages. Each CDR3 protein is one row after TCRdb ran MiXCR on the 5' RACE reads. The sample lists about 1 million distinct CDR3 sequences; approximately 25% were seen once. These records were also assigned to another study, of T cells of mothers and their children.

Input material: blood. All receptors come from a girl aged 2-10 years in good health. Both conserved end residues are part of each CDR3. A D gene is named only where the DNA matches it firmly. The size entry is marked missing in some rows and otherwise reads once, few, many or a size class.

abundance: few; j_gene: TRBJ2-7; len: 14; v_gene: TRBV28; d_gene: TRBD1; CDR3nt: TGTGCCAGCCTACCCGGGACAGGACTTTACGAGCAGTACTTC; CDR3aa: CASLPGTGLYEQYF
abundance: .; j_gene: TRBJ2-7; len: 14; v_gene: TRBV5-5; d_gene: .; CDR3nt: TGTGCCAGCAACCGAACACAAGAACAGGTGAGGCAGTACTTC; CDR3aa: CASNRTQEQVRQYF
abundance: once; j_gene: TRBJ1-5; len: 15; v_gene: TRBV19; d_gene: .; CDR3nt: TGTGCCAGTAGTATAATTGGGGGTAGCAATCAGCCCCAGCATTTT; CDR3aa: CASSIIGGSNQPQHF
abundance: many; j_gene: TRBJ2-5; len: 10; v_gene: TRBV7-9; d_gene: .; CDR3nt: TGTGCCAGCAGCCGGGAGACCCAGTACTTC; CDR3aa: CASSRETQYF
abundance: .; j_gene: TRBJ1-1; len: 16; v_gene: TRBV6-5; d_gene: .; CDR3nt: TGCGCCAGCAGTCTCGAAAGACCGGGACTGGGCACTGAAGCTTTCTTT; CDR3aa: CASSLERPGLGTEAFF
abundance: .; j_gene: TRBJ2-3; len: 13; v_gene: TRBV12-3/TRBV12-4; d_gene: TRBD1; CDR3nt: TGTGCCAGCACCCTAAGGGCTGGACAGGGGCAGTATTTT; CDR3aa: CASTLRAGQGQYF
abundance: .; j_gene: TRBJ2-7; len: 14; v_gene: TRBV6-1; d_gene: TRBD2; CDR3nt: TGTGCCAGCAGACTAGCGGGAGGGCCTCCAGAGCAGTACTTC; CDR3aa: CASRLAGGPPEQYF
abundance: few; j_gene: TRBJ1-1; len: 14; v_gene: TRBV7-2; d_gene: .; CDR3nt: TGTGCCAGTTCGACTCCAAAACCGTACACTGAAGCTTTCTTT; CDR3aa: CASSTPKPYTEAFF
abundance: .; j_gene: TRBJ1-1; len: 13; v_gene: TRBV20-1; d_gene: .; CDR3nt: TGCAGTGCTAGTTCAGTGAGGAACACTGAAGCTTTCTTT; CDR3aa: CSASSVRNTEAFF
abundance: many; j_gene: TRBJ1-2; len: 13; v_gene: TRBV6-5; d_gene: .; CDR3nt: TGTGCCAGCAGTACCGGGACCGACTATGGCTACACCTTC; CDR3aa: CASSTGTDYGYTF
abundance: .; j_gene: TRBJ2-7; len: 12; v_gene: TRBV12-5; d_gene: .; CDR3nt: TGTGCTAGTGCCCTCCGTTCCGACGAGCAGTACTTC; CDR3aa: CASALRSDEQYF
abundance: .; j_gene: TRBJ2-3; len: 13; v_gene: TRBV24-1; d_gene: .; CDR3nt: TGTGCCACCAGTGGTACCATATCAGATACGCAGTATTTT; CDR3aa: CATSGTISDTQYF
abundance: few; j_gene: TRBJ2-1; len: 16; v_gene: TRBV4-3; d_gene: .; CDR3nt: TGCGCCAGCAGCCTGACTGGAGGACTTAACTACAATGAGCAGTTCTTC; CDR3aa: CASSLTGGLNYNEQFF
abundance: few; j_gene: TRBJ2-7; len: 17; v_gene: TRBV4-2; d_gene: .; CDR3nt: TGTGCCAGCAGCCAAGTAGAGGGGGCGGCGGGAGCCCACGAGCAGTACTTC; CDR3aa: CASSQVEGAAGAHEQYF
abundance: few; j_gene: TRBJ2-7; len: 15; v_gene: TRBV10-2; d_gene: .; CDR3nt: TGCGCCAGCAGTGAGTCCCCGACAGGTTCCTACGAGCAGTACTTC; CDR3aa: CASSESPTGSYEQYF
abundance: .; j_gene: TRBJ1-2; len: 15; v_gene: TRBV3-1; d_gene: .; CDR3nt: TGTGCCAGCAGCCAAGGGTCAGGAGGAGTATTGGGCTACACCTTC; CDR3aa: CASSQGSGGVLGYTF
abundance: few; j_gene: TRBJ2-3; len: 13; v_gene: TRBV5-4; d_gene: .; CDR3nt: TGTGCCACCCACCGGGACCACACAGATACGCAGTATTTT; CDR3aa: CATHRDHTDTQYF
abundance: few; j_gene: TRBJ2-3; len: 15; v_gene: TRBV29-1; d_gene: TRBD1; CDR3nt: TGCAGCGTGGCGGCGGAGGACAGGGAGGCAGATACGCAGTATTTT; CDR3aa: CSVAAEDREADTQYF
abundance: few; j_gene: TRBJ2-1; len: 16; v_gene: TRBV3-1; d_gene: .; CDR3nt: TGTGCCAGCAGCCTCACCCTATTTAGCTCCTACAATGAGCAGTTCTTC; CDR3aa: CASSLTLFSSYNEQFF
abundance: few; j_gene: TRBJ1-5; len: 14; v_gene: TRBV21-1; d_gene: .; CDR3nt: TGTGCCGCCAGGGTCGGGGAAGTGAAGCAGCCCCAGCATTTT; CDR3aa: CAARVGEVKQPQHF
abundance: few; j_gene: TRBJ2-7; len: 14; v_gene: TRBV5-1; d_gene: TRBD2; CDR3nt: TGCGCCAGCGGGGCCGGCGCGGGAGAAGACGAGCAGTACTTC; CDR3aa: CASGAGAGEDEQYF
abundance: few; j_gene: TRBJ2-3; len: 17; v_gene: TRBV11-2; d_gene: .; CDR3nt: TGTGCCAGCAGCCAGTTCAAGAGCTACGGGGCTGCAGATACGCAGTATTTT; CDR3aa: CASSQFKSYGAADTQYF
abundance: few; j_gene: TRBJ2-7; len: 11; v_gene: TRBV25-1; d_gene: .; CDR3nt: TGTGCCACCACCACCCTCTACGAGCAGTACTTC; CDR3aa: CATTTLYEQYF
abundance: .; j_gene: TRBJ2-5; len: 16; v_gene: TRBV14; d_gene: .; CDR3nt: TGTGCCAGCAGCCAAGACGGCTCTTTAACCCAAGAGACCCAGTACTTC; CDR3aa: CASSQDGSLTQETQYF
abundance: .; j_gene: TRBJ2-5; len: 15; v_gene: TRBV9; d_gene: TRBD2; CDR3nt: TGTGCCAGCAGCGCCCGACTAGCGGGGGACGAGACCCAGTACTTC; CDR3aa: CASSARLAGDETQYF
abundance: few; j_gene: TRBJ1-2; len: 15; v_gene: TRBV7-2; d_gene: .; CDR3nt: TGTGCCAGCAGCTTAGCGCAAATCCTAACGGGTGGCTACACCTTC; CDR3aa: CASSLAQILTGGYTF
abundance: few; j_gene: TRBJ1-4; len: 13; v_gene: TRBV7-4; d_gene: .; CDR3nt: TGTGCCAGCAGCTTTAACAGGTTAGGAAAACTGTTTTTT; CDR3aa: CASSFNRLGKLFF
abundance: .; j_gene: TRBJ2-7; len: 13; v_gene: TRBV16; d_gene: .; CDR3nt: TGTGCCAGCAGCCAATCGGCAGGTTACGAGCAGTACTTC; CDR3aa: CASSQSAGYEQYF
abundance: many; j_gene: TRBJ2-5; len: 15; v_gene: TRBV5-1; d_gene: TRBD2; CDR3nt: TGCGCCAGCAGCCCCGGACTAGCGGGAGGAGAGACCCAGTACTTC; CDR3aa: CASSPGLAGGETQYF
abundance: many; j_gene: TRBJ1-2; len: 14; v_gene: TRBV4-3; d_gene: TRBD1; CDR3nt: TGCGCCAGCAGCCAGACACAGGGGCGCTATGGCTACACCTTC; CDR3aa: CASSQTQGRYGYTF